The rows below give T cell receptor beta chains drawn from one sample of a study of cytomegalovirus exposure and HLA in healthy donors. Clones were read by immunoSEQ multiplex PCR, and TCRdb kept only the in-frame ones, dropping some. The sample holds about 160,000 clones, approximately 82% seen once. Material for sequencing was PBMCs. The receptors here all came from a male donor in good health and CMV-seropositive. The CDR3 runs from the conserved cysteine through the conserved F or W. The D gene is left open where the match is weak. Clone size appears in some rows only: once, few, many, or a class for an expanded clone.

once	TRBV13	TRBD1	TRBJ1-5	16	CASSLRAGGVLQPQHF	TGTGCCAGCAGCTTACGGGCAGGGGGCGTTCTTCAGCCCCAGCATTTT
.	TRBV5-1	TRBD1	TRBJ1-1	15	CASSWRTGENTEAFF	TGCGCCAGCAGCTGGAGGACAGGGGAGAACACTGAAGCTTTCTTT
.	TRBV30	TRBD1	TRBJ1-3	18	CAWTGTGGPKSSGNTIYF	TGTGCCTGGACCGGGACAGGGGGGCCCAAGAGCTCTGGAAACACCATATATTTT
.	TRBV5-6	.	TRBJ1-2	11	CASSEAYGYTF	TGTGCCAGCAGCGAAGCTTATGGCTACACCTTC
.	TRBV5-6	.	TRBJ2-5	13	CASSLRLDETQYF	TGTGCCAGCAGCTTAAGGCTAGACGAGACCCAGTACTTC
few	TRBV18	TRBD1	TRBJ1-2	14	CASSPGQGEYGYTF	TGTGCCAGCTCACCGGGACAGGGGGAATATGGCTACACCTTC
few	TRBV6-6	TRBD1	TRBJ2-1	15	CASSSSGQPYNEQFF	TGTGCCAGCAGTTCCTCGGGACAGCCCTACAATGAGCAGTTCTTC
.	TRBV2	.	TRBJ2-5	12	CASRADYETQYF	TGTGCCAGCAGGGCCGACTACGAGACCCAGTACTTC
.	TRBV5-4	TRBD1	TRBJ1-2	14	CASSLPGGGYGYTF	TGTGCCAGCAGCTTGCCAGGGGGCGGGTATGGCTACACCTTC
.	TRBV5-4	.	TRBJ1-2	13	CASSPPGNYGYTF	TGTGCCAGCAGCCCGCCCGGTAACTATGGCTACACCTTC
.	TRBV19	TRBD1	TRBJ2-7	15	CASSVTGTGDYEQYF	TGTGCCAGTAGTGTAACCGGGACAGGGGACTACGAGCAGTACTTC
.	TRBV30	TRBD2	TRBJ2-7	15	CAWSGLAPTYYGQYF	TGTGCCTGGAGTGGACTAGCCCCGACTTACTACGGGCAGTACTTC
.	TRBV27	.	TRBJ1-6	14	CASGGWTVNSPLHF	TGTGCCAGCGGTGGATGGACAGTTAATTCACCCCTCCACTTT
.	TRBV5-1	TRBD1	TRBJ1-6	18	CASSLVGGQSSYNSPLHF	TGCGCCAGCAGCTTGGTGGGGGGACAGAGCTCCTATAATTCACCCCTCCACTTT
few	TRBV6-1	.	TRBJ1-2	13	CASSVVTGSGYTF	TGTGCCAGCAGTGTGGTGACAGGCAGTGGCTACACCTTC
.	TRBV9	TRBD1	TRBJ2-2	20	CASSVNRIGDRPSNTGELFF	TGTGCCAGCAGCGTAAATCGAATCGGGGACAGGCCCTCGAACACCGGGGAGCTGTTTTTT
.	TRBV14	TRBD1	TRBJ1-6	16	CASSLTGGSYNSPLHF	TGTGCCAGCAGCCTCACAGGGGGCTCCTATAATTCACCCCTCCACTTT
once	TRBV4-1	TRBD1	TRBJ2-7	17	CASSQGIGQGRAYEQYF	TGCGCCAGCAGCCAAGGCATCGGACAGGGGAGGGCCTACGAGCAGTACTTC
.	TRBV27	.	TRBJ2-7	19	CASSLGKVTGGRVYYEQYF	TGTGCCAGCAGTTTGGGGAAAGTTACAGGCGGTAGGGTTTACTACGAGCAGTACTTC
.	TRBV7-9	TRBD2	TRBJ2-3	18	CASRRPGTSGSGADTQYF	TGTGCCAGCAGACGACCCGGGACTAGCGGGAGTGGGGCAGATACGCAGTATTTT
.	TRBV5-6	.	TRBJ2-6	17	CASSFRVLPEGANVLTF	TGTGCCAGCAGCTTCAGGGTCCTCCCAGAAGGGGCCAACGTCCTGACTTTC
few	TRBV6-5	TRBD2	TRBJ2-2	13	CASRTSDTGELFF	TGTGCCAGCAGGACTAGCGACACCGGGGAGCTGTTTTTT
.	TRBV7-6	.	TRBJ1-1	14	CASSLMAGDTEAFF	TGTGCCAGCAGCCTAATGGCCGGGGACACTGAAGCTTTCTTT
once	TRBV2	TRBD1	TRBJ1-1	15	CASTARTGPITEAFF	TGTGCCAGCACCGCACGGACAGGGCCGATTACTGAAGCTTTCTTT
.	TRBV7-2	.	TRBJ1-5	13	CASSLRWNQPQHF	TGTGCCAGCAGCTTACGGTGGAATCAGCCCCAGCATTTT
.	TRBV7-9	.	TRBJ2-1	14	CASSFGGSYNEQFF	TGTGCCAGCAGCTTCGGGGGATCCTACAATGAGCAGTTCTTC
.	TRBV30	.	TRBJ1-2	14	CAWRPPPGVVGYTF	TGTGCCTGGAGACCTCCTCCGGGGGTCGTCGGCTACACCTTC
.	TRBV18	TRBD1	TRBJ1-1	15	CASSPPQGAQTEAFF	TGTGCCAGCTCACCACCACAGGGGGCGCAAACTGAAGCTTTCTTT
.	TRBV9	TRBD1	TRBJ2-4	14	CASSIGQARDSQYF	TGTGCCAGCAGCATAGGGCAGGCTAGGGACAGTCAGTACTTC
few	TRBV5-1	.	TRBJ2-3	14	CASSLGQFTDTQYF	TGCGCCAGCAGCTTAGGACAGTTCACAGATACGCAGTATTTT
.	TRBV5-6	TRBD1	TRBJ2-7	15	CASSWDRGSGHEQYF	TGTGCCAGCAGCTGGGACAGGGGAAGTGGCCACGAGCAGTACTTC
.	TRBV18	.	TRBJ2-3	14	CASSPQQGTDTQYF	TGTGCCAGCTCACCTCAGCAGGGGACAGATACGCAGTATTTT
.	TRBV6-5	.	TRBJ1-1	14	CASSVTDKNTEAFF	TGTGCCAGCAGCGTCACGGACAAGAACACTGAAGCTTTCTTT
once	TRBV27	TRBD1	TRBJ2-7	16	CASSLLRTGGPYEQYF	TGTGCCAGCAGTTTATTAAGGACAGGAGGCCCTTACGAGCAGTACTTC
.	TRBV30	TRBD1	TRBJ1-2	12	CAWRQGAQGYTF	TGTGCCTGGAGACAGGGGGCACAAGGCTACACCTTC
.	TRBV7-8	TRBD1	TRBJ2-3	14	CASSLATGVVAQYF	TGTGCCAGCAGCTTGGCGACAGGGGTTGTGGCGCAGTATTTT
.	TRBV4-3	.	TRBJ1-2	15	CASSQDNPSSYGYTF	TGCGCCAGCAGCCAAGATAATCCGTCCTCTTATGGCTACACCTTC
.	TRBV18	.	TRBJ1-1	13	CASSEIGGTEAFF	TGTGCCAGCTCAGAAATAGGGGGCACTGAAGCTTTCTTT
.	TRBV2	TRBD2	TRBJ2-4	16	CASRVGAGGSVDSQYF	TGTGCCAGCAGGGTTGGGGCGGGGGGCTCTGTGGACAGTCAGTACTTC
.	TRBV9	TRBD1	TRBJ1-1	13	CASSVPGGTEAFF	TGTGCCAGCAGCGTCCCAGGGGGCACTGAAGCTTTCTTT
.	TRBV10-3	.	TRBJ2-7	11	CAISLTYEQYF	TGTGCCATCAGCCTAACCTACGAGCAGTACTTC
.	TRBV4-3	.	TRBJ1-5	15	CASSQAHTEDQPQHF	TGCGCCAGCAGCCAAGCTCACACGGAGGATCAGCCCCAGCATTTT
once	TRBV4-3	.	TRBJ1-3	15	CASSQDPSLKSTIYF	TGCGCCAGCAGCCAAGATCCGTCTCTGAAGAGCACCATATATTTT
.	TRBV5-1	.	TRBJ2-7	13	CASSFGGPYEQYF	TGCGCCAGCAGCTTCGGGGGGCCCTACGAGCAGTACTTC
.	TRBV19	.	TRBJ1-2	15	CASSPQSVSGYGYTF	TGTGCCAGTAGCCCTCAGAGCGTCTCGGGCTATGGCTACACCTTC
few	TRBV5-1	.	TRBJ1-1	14	CASSLDILFTEAFF	TGCGCCAGCAGTTTGGACATTCTCTTCACTGAAGCTTTCTTT
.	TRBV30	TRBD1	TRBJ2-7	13	CAWSGQGTYEQYF	TGTGCCTGGAGTGGACAGGGGACCTACGAGCAGTACTTC
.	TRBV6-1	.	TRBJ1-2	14	CASSEGPTDYGYTF	TGTGCCAGCAGTGAAGGGCCTACAGACTATGGCTACACCTTC
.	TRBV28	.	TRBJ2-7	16	CASSSVLGTPAYEQYF	TGTGCCAGCAGTTCGGTCCTCGGGACACCAGCTTACGAGCAGTACTTC
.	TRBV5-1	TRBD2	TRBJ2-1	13	CASSFSGSGEQFF	TGCGCCAGCAGCTTTAGCGGGTCAGGCGAGCAGTTCTTC
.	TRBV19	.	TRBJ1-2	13	CASSIGGARGYTF	TGTGCCAGTAGTATCGGGGGGGCGCGAGGCTACACCTTC
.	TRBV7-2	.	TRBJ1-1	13	CASAGTRNTEAFF	TGTGCCAGCGCCGGCACTAGGAACACTGAAGCTTTCTTT
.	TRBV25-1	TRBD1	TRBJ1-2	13	CASSWTGERGYTF	TGTGCCAGCTCATGGACAGGGGAGAGGGGCTACACCTTC
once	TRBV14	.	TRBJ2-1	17	CASSQDSGEARPDEQFF	TGTGCCAGCAGCCAAGATTCGGGAGAAGCTCGGCCGGATGAGCAGTTCTTC
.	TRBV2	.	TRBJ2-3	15	CASSEGTALPDTQYF	TGTGCCAGCAGTGAAGGAACAGCTCTTCCAGATACGCAGTATTTT
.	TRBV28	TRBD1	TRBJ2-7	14	CASSLTGGPYEQYF	TGTGCCAGCAGTTTGACAGGGGGTCCCTACGAGCAGTACTTC
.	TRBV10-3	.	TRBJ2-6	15	CAISLTASGANVLTF	TGTGCCATCAGTTTGACAGCATCTGGGGCCAACGTCCTGACTTTC